This T cell receptor (beta chain) emerged from a study of OX40 agonist ivuxolimab in advanced cancers. At the level of the study: Patients received intravenous ivuxolimab every 2 weeks at 0.01 to 10 mg/kg. Patients with prior anti-PD-1, anti-PD-L1 or anti-CTLA-4 therapy were eligible; roughly 40% had some. Whole-study results and caveats: CD4+ and CD8+ blood T cells expanded clonally by week 6 at 0.1 to 3.0 mg/kg.

Regarding this clone: The antigen remains unidentified.

The CDR3 is made up of 14 amino acids. Germline loops: CDR1 SQVTM, CDR2 ANQGSEA. V dropped 7 bases and J dropped 3 bases, with 16 bases sitting between them. Samples were taken at baseline and on day 1 of cycles 4 and 7. Only in-frame clones appear in the TCRdb table, and some are missing; sequencing was by immunoSEQ multiplex PCR. In the table there are over 70,000 clones, 80% to 90% of which are singletons. V usage is TRBV29-1 and J usage is TRBJ2-1, with a tentative D call TRBD2 (7 bases). The starting material was CD4+ or CD8+ T cells sorted from blood, obtained in a trial of the OX40 agonist ivuxolimab. The receptor was isolated from an adult with an advanced solid tumor such as melanoma, head and neck, liver or kidney cancer. CDR3 loop: CSAEGGENYNEQFF. CDR3 DNA sequence: TGCAGCGCCGAAGGGGGGGAGAACTACAATGAGCAGTTCTTC.